This TCR beta chain originates from a study of blood T cell repertoires in COVID-19. Study context: PBMCs, B-cell-depleted T cells, or T cells provided the cDNA or gDNA that made up the material.

The CDR3 loop spans 15 amino acids. The junction had 11 bases not matched to a gene; V was cut back by 8 bases and J by 4 bases. Germline CDR1 MNHEY, CDR2 SVGAGI. Method: immunoSEQ multiplex PCR; TCRdb's copy keeps in-frame clones and lacks some. The sample contains about 140,000 clones, 84% of which appear only once. This receptor was obtained from a human donor in a cohort sampled during active COVID-19. Material: peripheral blood. V usage is TRBV6-5 and J usage is TRBJ2-3; 8 bases agree with TRBD1. The CDR3 coding sequence is TGTGCCAGCGCGCTAATTGGACAGGGCGCAGATACGCAGTATTTT. Its protein product is CASALIGQGADTQYF.